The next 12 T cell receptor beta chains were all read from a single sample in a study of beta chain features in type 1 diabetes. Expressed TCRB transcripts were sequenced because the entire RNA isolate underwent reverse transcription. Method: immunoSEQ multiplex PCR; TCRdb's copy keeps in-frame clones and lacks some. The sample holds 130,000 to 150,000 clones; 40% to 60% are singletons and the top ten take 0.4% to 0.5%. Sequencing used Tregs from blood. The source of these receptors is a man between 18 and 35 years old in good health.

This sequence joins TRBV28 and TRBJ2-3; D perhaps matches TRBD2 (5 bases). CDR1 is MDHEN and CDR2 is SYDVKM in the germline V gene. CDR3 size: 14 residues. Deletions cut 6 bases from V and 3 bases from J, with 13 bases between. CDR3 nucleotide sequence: TGTGCCAGCAGCCCTGTCCGGGGTACAGATACGCAGTATTTT. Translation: CASSPVRGTDTQYF.

The DNA for the CDR3 is TGTGCCAGCAGTGACGCGGGAGCAGATACGCAGTATTTT. Its translation is CASSDAGADTQYF. V is TRBV6-4 and J is TRBJ2-3, with 7 nucleotides matching TRBD2. J gave up 4 bases and V 2 bases, and 0 bases lay outside the gene matches. CDR3 length equals 13 residues. Germline V lookup: CDR1 MRHNA, CDR2 SNTAGT.

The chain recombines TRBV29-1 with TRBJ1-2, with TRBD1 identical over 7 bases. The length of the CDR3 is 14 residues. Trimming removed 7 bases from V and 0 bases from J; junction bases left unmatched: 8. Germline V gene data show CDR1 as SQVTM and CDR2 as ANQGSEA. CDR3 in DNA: TGCAGCGCCCAGGGGGGCGGATCTAACTATGGCTACACCTTC. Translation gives CSAQGGGSNYGYTF.

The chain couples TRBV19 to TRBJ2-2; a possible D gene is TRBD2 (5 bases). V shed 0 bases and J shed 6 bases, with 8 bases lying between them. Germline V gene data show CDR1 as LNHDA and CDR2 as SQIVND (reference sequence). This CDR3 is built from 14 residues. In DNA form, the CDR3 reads TGTGCCAGTAGTATAGAACGGGGTGCCGGGGAGCTGTTTTTT. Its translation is CASSIERGAGELFF.

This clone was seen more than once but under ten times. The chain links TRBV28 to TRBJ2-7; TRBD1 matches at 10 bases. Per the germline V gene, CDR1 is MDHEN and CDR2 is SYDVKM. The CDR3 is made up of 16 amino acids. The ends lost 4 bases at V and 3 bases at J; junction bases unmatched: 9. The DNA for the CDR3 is TGTGCCAGCAGTTCCCCCGGGACAGGGGTACTCTACGAGCAGTACTTC. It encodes CASSSPGTGVLYEQYF.

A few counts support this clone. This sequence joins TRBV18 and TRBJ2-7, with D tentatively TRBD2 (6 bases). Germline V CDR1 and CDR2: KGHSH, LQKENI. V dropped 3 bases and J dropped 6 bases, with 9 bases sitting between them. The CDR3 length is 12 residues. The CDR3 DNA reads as TGTGCCAGCTCACCGCAGGGACTCGAGCAGTACTTC. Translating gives CASSPQGLEQYF.

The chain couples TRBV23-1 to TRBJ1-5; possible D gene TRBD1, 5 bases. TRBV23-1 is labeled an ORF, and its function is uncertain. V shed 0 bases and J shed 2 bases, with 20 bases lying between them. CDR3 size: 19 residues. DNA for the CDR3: TGCGCCAGCAGTCAATCTGCGGAGGGGCCAGGTCAGCGCAATCAGCCCCAGCATTTT. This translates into CASSQSAEGPGQRNQPQHF.

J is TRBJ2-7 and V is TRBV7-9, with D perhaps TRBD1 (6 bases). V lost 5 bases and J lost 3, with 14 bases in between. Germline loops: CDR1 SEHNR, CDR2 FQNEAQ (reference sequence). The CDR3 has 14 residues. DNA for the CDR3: TGTGCCAGCAGCAAGGGGGTGGTTCGCTACGAGCAGTACTTC. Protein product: CASSKGVVRYEQYF.

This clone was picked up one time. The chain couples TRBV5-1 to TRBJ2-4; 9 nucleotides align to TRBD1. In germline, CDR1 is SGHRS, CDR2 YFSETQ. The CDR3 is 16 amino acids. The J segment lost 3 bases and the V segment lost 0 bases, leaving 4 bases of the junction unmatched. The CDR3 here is CASSLGTGAFKNIQYF. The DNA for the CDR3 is TGCGCCAGCAGCTTGGGGACAGGGGCCTTCAAAAACATTCAGTACTTC.

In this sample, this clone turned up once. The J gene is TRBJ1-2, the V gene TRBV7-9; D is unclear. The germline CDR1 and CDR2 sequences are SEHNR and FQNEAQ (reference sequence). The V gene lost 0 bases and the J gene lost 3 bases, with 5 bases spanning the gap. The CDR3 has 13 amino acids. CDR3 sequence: CASSLARDYGYTF. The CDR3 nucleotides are TGTGCCAGCAGCTTAGCGCGGGACTATGGCTACACCTTC. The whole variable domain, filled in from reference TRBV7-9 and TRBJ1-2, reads DTGVSQNPRHKITKRGQNVTFRCDPISEHNRLYWYRQTLGQGPEFLTYFQNEAQLEKSRLLSDRFSAERPKGSFSTLEIQRTEQGDSAMYLCASSLARDYGYTFGSGTRLTVV.

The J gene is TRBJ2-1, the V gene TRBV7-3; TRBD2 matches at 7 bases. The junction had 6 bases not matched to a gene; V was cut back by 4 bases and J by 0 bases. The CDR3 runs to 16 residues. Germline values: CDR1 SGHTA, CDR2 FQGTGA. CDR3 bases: TGTGCCAGCAGCTCGTTAGCGGGTAACTCCTACAATGAGCAGTTCTTC. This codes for CASSSLAGNSYNEQFF. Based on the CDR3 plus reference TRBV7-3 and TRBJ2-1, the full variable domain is GAGVSQTPSNKVTEKGKYVELRCDPISGHTALYWYRQSLGQGPEFLIYFQGTGAADDSGLPNDRFFAVRPEGSVSTLKIQRTERGDSAVYLCASSSLAGNSYNEQFFGPGTRLTVL.

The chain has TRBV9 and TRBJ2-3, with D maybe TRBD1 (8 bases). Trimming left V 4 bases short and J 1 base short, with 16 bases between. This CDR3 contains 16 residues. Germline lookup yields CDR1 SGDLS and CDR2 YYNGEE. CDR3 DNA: TGTGCCAGCAGCTTAAGGACAGGGAGGGGCACAGATACGCAGTATTTT. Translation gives CASSLRTGRGTDTQYF.